This passage covers 29 T cell receptor beta chains from one sample sequenced in a study of T cell repertoires in cytomegalovirus infection. Which antigens these TCRs recognize remains unknown. TCRdb redid the calling of the reads with MiXCR, one entry per CDR3 protein. The sample includes some 200,000 distinct CDR3 sequences, 35% to 40% of them seen just once. Source: CD8+ T cells from cultured PBMCs, taken from culture after CMV antigen stimulation. Receptor source: a human donor in good health (CMV status not recorded). Some clones in this sample may be carry-over from other donors' samples.

This clonotype has more than one count but fewer than ten. This chain uses TRBV12-3 or TRBV12-4 with TRBJ2-1; 12 bases map to TRBD2. The CDR3 spans 16 residues. V dropped 7 bases and J dropped 0; count of bases not matched to a gene: 4. The CDR3 here is CASTGLAGFSYNEQFF. DNA for the CDR3: TGTGCCAGCACCGGACTAGCGGGGTTCTCCTACAATGAGCAGTTCTTC.

This clonotype was counted only a few times. The chain joins TRBV7-2 to TRBJ1-5, with D perhaps matching TRBD1 (6 bases). Germline loops: CDR1 SGHTA, CDR2 FQGNSA. CDR3 size: 16 residues. V lost 5 bases and J 0 bases, leaving 14 bases between the germline ends. In DNA form, the CDR3 reads TGTGCCAGCAGCCCGACAGGAGGTTATAGCAATCAGCCCCAGCATTTT. This encodes CASSPTGGYSNQPQHF.

The sample holds a few counts of this clonotype. The V call is TRBV6-1, the J call TRBJ1-1; D is undetermined. Germline CDR1 is MNHNS and CDR2 is SASEGT. V lost 10 bases and J lost 1, with 7 bases in between. The CDR3 runs 11 residues. CDR3 in amino acids: CATLKNTEAFF. The CDR3 coding sequence is TGTGCCACCCTCAAGAACACTGAAGCTTTCTTT.

This clonotype was seen a few times. This chain links TRBV19 with TRBJ2-2, with no clear D. Germline V gene data show CDR1 as LNHDA and CDR2 as SQIVND (reference sequence). With 1 base removed from V and 2 bases from J, the gap between germline ends came to 8 bases. CDR3 length: 15 amino acids. The CDR3 here is CASSIGRSNTGELFF. The CDR3 nucleotides are TGTGCCAGTAGTATAGGGCGGAGCAACACCGGGGAGCTGTTTTTT.

The chain has TRBV29-1 and TRBJ2-6; D not resolved. V dropped 0 bases and J dropped 0 bases, with 12 bases sitting between them. The CDR3 length is 17 residues. Looked up from germline, CDR1 is SQVTM and CDR2 is ANQGSEA. The DNA for the CDR3 is TGCAGCGTTGAAGACCGCCACCGGTCCTCTGGGGCCAACGTCCTGACTTTC. It is translated as CSVEDRHRSSGANVLTF.

J is TRBJ1-4 and V is TRBV11-1, with D uncertain. From germline, CDR1 is SGHAT and CDR2 FQDESV (reference sequence). The V end was cut by 4 bases, the J end by 2 bases, with 11 bases between. The CDR3 has 15 residues. CDR3 in amino acids: CASSSSGGTNEKLFF. The CDR3 region has the DNA TGTGCCAGCAGCTCCTCCGGTGGGACTAATGAAAAACTGTTTTTT.

The genes are TRBV13 and TRBJ2-1, with D possibly being TRBD2 (6 bases). CDR1 and CDR2 (germline): PRHDT, FYEKMQ (reference sequence). CDR3 length equals 14 residues. V shed 7 bases and J shed 0 bases, with 10 bases lying between them. As DNA, the CDR3 is TGTGCCAGCACTCGCGGGGACTCCTACAATGAGCAGTTCTTC. It yields the protein CASTRGDSYNEQFF.

The chain recombines TRBV7-9 with TRBJ2-7, with 7 positions matching TRBD1. The germline V gene encodes CDR1 SEHNR and CDR2 FQNEAQ (reference sequence). J lost 4 bases, V lost 1 base, and 13 bases had no gene match. This CDR3 contains 17 residues. The CDR3 spells CASSLGGPGQRVYEQYF. CDR3 DNA: TGTGCCAGCAGCTTAGGAGGACCGGGACAGAGAGTTTACGAGCAGTACTTC.

This clonotype was counted only a few times. The V call is TRBV27, the J call TRBJ1-5; TRBD1 aligns across 9 bases. With V trimmed by 8 bases and J by 6 bases, 8 bases remained unmatched. The CDR3 is 14 amino acids. Germline V gene data show CDR1 as MNHEY and CDR2 as SMNVEV (reference sequence). The CDR3 region is CASGGQGIPQPQHF. The CDR3, as DNA: TGTGCCAGCGGAGGACAGGGGATCCCTCAGCCCCAGCATTTT.

The chain combines TRBV20-1 with TRBJ2-5, with 7 positions matching TRBD2. CDR1 is DFQATT, CDR2 SNEGSKA, per germline (reference sequence). This CDR3 comprises 13 residues. With 3 bases clipped from V and 0 bases from J, the junction kept 1 base outside the gene matches. The CDR3 sequence: CSASGRHQETQYF. As DNA, the CDR3 is TGCAGTGCTAGCGGGAGGCACCAAGAGACCCAGTACTTC.

With respect to this clonotype: This is likely a read error, given that the CDR3 carries no conserved phenylalanine or tryptophan at its end. The rearrangement links TRBV4-1 to TRBJ2-5, with D perhaps given as TRBD1 or TRBD2 (6 bases each). This CDR3 region has 12 residues. Trimming stripped 5 bases from V and 5 bases from J, with 9 bases between. Germline V lookup: CDR1 MGHRA, CDR2 YSYEKL. The CDR3 DNA reads TGCGCCAGCAGCGGAGGGGGGGAGACCCAGTACTTA. Residues: CASSGGGETQYL.

The rearrangement uses TRBV30 and TRBJ1-5; perhaps TRBD1 as D (5 bases). From germline, CDR1 is GTSNPN and CDR2 SVGIG (reference sequence). Trimming left V 1 base short and J 1 base short, with 8 bases between. There are 14 residues in the CDR3. The CDR3 nucleotides are TGTGCCTGGAGTGAGGGGCGAAGCAATCAGCCCCAGCATTTT. The encoded protein is CAWSEGRSNQPQHF.

The chain carries TRBV7-4 and TRBJ1-1; D is possibly TRBD1 (5 bases). With 4 bases removed from V and 6 bases from J, the gap between germline ends came to 12 bases. The CDR3 runs 13 residues. Germline CDR1 is SGHVT and CDR2 is SQSDAQ. The CDR3: CASSSPGRAEAFF. CDR3 DNA: TGTGCCAGCAGCTCCCCAGGGAGGGCTGAAGCTTTCTTT.

This clonotype was seen a few times. This rearrangement joins TRBV20-1 to TRBJ2-5, with D perhaps being TRBD1 or TRBD2 (5 bases each). The germline gives CDR1 DFQATT, CDR2 SNEGSKA (reference sequence). V gave up 0 bases and J gave up 7 bases, with 18 bases separating them. The CDR3 totals 15 residues. The CDR3 loop is CSARDRDAGGRTQYF. The CDR3 DNA sequence: TGCAGTGCTAGAGACCGGGACGCTGGGGGTCGGACCCAGTACTTC.

This clonotype showed up just a few times. The chain combines TRBV3-1 with TRBJ2-1; 14 nucleotides agree with TRBD2. The length of the CDR3 is 18 residues. Looked up from germline, CDR1 is LGHDT and CDR2 is YNNKEL (reference sequence). Unmatched junction bases numbered 10, after V lost 4 bases and J lost 5 bases. The CDR3 sequence: CASSRKTSGGAVNNEQFF. The CDR3 nucleotides read TGTGCCAGCAGCCGCAAGACTAGCGGGGGGGCAGTAAACAATGAGCAGTTCTTC.

V usage is TRBV12-3 or TRBV12-4 and J usage is TRBJ2-7, with 10 positions matching TRBD2. The CDR3 has 14 residues. J was trimmed by 5 bases and V by 3 bases; bases with no gene match: 4. For the CDR3, the DNA is TGTGCCAGCAGTTTCCTAGCGGGAGTACACGAGCAGTACTTC. This codes for CASSFLAGVHEQYF.

The chain links TRBV6-1 to TRBJ2-7, with a tentative D call TRBD1 (5 bases). CDR3 size: 15 residues. Looked up from germline, CDR1 is MNHNS and CDR2 is SASEGT. The ends were cut back, 1 base at V and 0 bases at J, with 10 bases in the middle. Written as DNA, the CDR3 is TGTGCCAGCAGTGAAGTAGGGGTCCTCTCCTACGAGCAGTACTTC. It specifies CASSEVGVLSYEQYF.

This chain uses TRBV6-5 with TRBJ1-1; the D gene is possibly TRBD1 (5 bases). The germline V gene has CDR1 MNHEY and CDR2 SVGAGI. This CDR3 spans 16 amino acids. Trimming left V 6 bases short and J 4 bases short, with 21 bases between. The CDR3 protein is CASRDPWGGTATEAFF. The CDR3 coding sequence is TGTGCCAGCAGGGATCCTTGGGGGGGTACCGCCACTGAAGCTTTCTTT.

The chain is built from TRBV7-9 and TRBJ1-2; possibly TRBD1 for D (6 bases). V lost 5 bases and J lost 6, with 10 bases in between. Germline CDR1 reads SEHNR; CDR2 reads FQNEAQ (reference sequence). This CDR3 is built from 12 residues. CDR3: CASSPNRDGYTF. Here the CDR3 DNA reads TGTGCCAGCAGCCCTAACAGGGATGGCTACACCTTC. The complete variable domain, with remaining parts taken from reference TRBV7-9 and TRBJ1-2, reads DTGVSQNPRHKITKRGQNVTFRCDPISEHNRLYWYRQTLGQGPEFLTYFQNEAQLEKSRLLSDRFSAERPKGSFSTLEIQRTEQGDSAMYLCASSPNRDGYTFGSGTRLTVV.

This clonotype was detected a few times. This rearrangement joins TRBV28 to TRBJ1-1; tentative D call: TRBD1 (5 bases). This CDR3 has 13 residues. Deletions cut 7 bases from V and 3 bases from J, with 12 bases between. Germline V lookup: CDR1 MDHEN, CDR2 SYDVKM. The CDR3 loop is CASTPGLYTEAFF. In DNA form, the CDR3 reads TGTGCCAGCACCCCGGGACTCTACACTGAAGCTTTCTTT.

This clonotype was counted once. The V and J genes are TRBV12-3 or TRBV12-4 and TRBJ1-2; D is possibly TRBD1 (5 bases). Trimming pared 6 bases from V and 6 bases from J, leaving 17 bases between. The CDR3 has 14 amino acids. The CDR3 sequence: CASSRPGFVHGYTF. DNA for the CDR3: TGTGCCAGCAGCCGACCAGGGTTTGTCCATGGCTACACCTTC.

This clonotype has just a few counts. The chain couples TRBV2 to TRBJ2-7; D ambiguous. Germline V gene lookup returns CDR1 SNHLY and CDR2 FYNNEI. This CDR3 contains 14 residues. Trimming took off 1 base at V and 3 bases at J, with 10 bases between the two ends. CDR3: CASSEGAVLYEQYF. The CDR3 DNA follows: TGTGCCAGCAGTGAAGGGGCGGTGCTCTACGAGCAGTACTTC.

This clonotype was seen a few times. At one end the junction does not follow the germline gene, possibly because of a read error. The rearrangement joins TRBV7-8 to TRBJ2-1; D remains unclear. This CDR3 contains 11 residues. CDR1 and CDR2 from the germline V gene are SGHVS and FQNEAQ. The CDR3 region has the DNA TGTGCCAGCAGCTTCATAGACGAGCGGTTCTTC. It translates to CASSFIDERFF.

This clonotype showed up just once. The rearrangement uses TRBV6-1 and TRBJ1-5, with D possibly matching TRBD1 (5 bases). Germline loops: CDR1 MNHNS, CDR2 SASEGT. The CDR3 contains 18 residues. Trimming cost V 5 bases and J 1 base, with 21 bases left between them. DNA for the CDR3: TGTGCCAGCAGTTATAAGGAAAGGGGCCTGGACAGCAATCAGCCCCAGCATTTT. The encoded protein is CASSYKERGLDSNQPQHF.

This clonotype was counted a few times. The rearrangement links TRBV28 to TRBJ2-1, with D perhaps matching TRBD1 (6 bases). Deletions cut 3 bases from V and 3 bases from J, with 18 bases between. This CDR3 has 17 residues. CDR1 is MDHEN, CDR2 SYDVKM, per germline. CDR3 DNA sequence: TGTGCCAGCAGTTTTCGCAGGGGATATACGAACTACAATGAGCAGTTCTTC. This codes for CASSFRRGYTNYNEQFF.

The rearrangement joins TRBV10-3 to TRBJ1-5; the D gene is possibly TRBD1 (6 bases). The V gene's germline CDR1 is ENHRY and CDR2 SYGVKD. V lost 10 bases to trimming and J lost 3 bases, with 16 bases between them. The CDR3 spans 14 residues. This chain's CDR3 is CATQDSLFNQPQHF. DNA of the CDR3: TGTGCCACCCAGGACAGCCTGTTCAATCAGCCCCAGCATTTT.

The J gene is TRBJ1-1, the V gene TRBV12-3 or TRBV12-4; no clear D gene. The CDR3 totals 13 residues. The germline V and J ends were trimmed by 6 bases and 5 bases, with 13 bases remaining between them. CDR3 DNA sequence: TGTGCCAGCAGCTCACTGCTCGGGACTGAAGCTTTCTTT. Protein: CASSSLLGTEAFF.

There are many counts of this clonotype. This rearrangement joins TRBV7-8 to TRBJ2-2; 13 nucleotides match TRBD2. V lost 3 bases and J lost 3; bases outside the gene matches: 1. In germline, CDR1 is SGHVS, CDR2 FQNEAQ. The CDR3 contains 16 residues. The CDR3 DNA reads as TGTGCCAGCAGCTTGGGACTAGCGGGGTACACCGGGGAGCTGTTTTTT. It is translated as CASSLGLAGYTGELFF.

This clonotype was counted ten times or more. The rearrangement joins TRBV27 to TRBJ2-3, with D unclear. Deletions cut 2 bases from V and 2 bases from J, with 8 bases between. Germline V gene sequence: CDR1 MNHEY, CDR2 SMNVEV (reference sequence). This CDR3 region has 14 residues. CDR3 bases: TGTGCCAGCAGTTTAAGCAGAACCACAGATACGCAGTATTTT. This codes for CASSLSRTTDTQYF.